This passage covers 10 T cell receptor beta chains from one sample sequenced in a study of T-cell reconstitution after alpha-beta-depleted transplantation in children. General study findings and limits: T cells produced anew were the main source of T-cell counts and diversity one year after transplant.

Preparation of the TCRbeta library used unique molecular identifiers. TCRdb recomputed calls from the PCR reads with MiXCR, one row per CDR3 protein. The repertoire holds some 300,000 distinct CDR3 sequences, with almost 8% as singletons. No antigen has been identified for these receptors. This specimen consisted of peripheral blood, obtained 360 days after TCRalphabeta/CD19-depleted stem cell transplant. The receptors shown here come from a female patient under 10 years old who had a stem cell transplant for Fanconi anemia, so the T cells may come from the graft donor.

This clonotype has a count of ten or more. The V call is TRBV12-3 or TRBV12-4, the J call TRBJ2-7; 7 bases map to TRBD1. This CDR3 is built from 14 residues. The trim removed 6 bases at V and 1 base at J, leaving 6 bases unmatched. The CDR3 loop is CASRPGRGSYEQYV. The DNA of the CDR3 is TGTGCCAGCAGGCCCGGCAGGGGGTCCTACGAGCAGTACGTC.

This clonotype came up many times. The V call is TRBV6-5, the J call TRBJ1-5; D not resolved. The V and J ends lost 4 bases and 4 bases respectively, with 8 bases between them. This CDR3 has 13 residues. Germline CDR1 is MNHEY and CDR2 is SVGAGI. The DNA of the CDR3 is TGTGCCAGCAGTTCGTACAGAAATCAGCCCCAGCATTTT. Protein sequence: CASSSYRNQPQHF.

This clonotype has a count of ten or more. CDR3: CASSSRLAGGPYNEQFF. CDR3 sequence (DNA): TGTGCCAGCAGCTCCCGGCTAGCGGGAGGGCCCTACAATGAGCAGTTCTTC. The V gene is TRBV27, the J gene TRBJ2-1; 12 nucleotides align to TRBD2. With 6 bases clipped from V and 2 bases from J, the junction kept 8 bases outside the gene matches. Germline CDR1 is MNHEY and CDR2 is SMNVEV (reference sequence). The CDR3 is 17 amino acids.

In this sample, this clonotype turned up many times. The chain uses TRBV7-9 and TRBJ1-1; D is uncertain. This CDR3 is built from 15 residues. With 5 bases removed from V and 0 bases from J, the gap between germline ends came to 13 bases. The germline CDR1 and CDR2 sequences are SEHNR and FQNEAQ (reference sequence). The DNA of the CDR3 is TGTGCCAGCAGCAGCTACTCAGAAATGAACACTGAAGCTTTCTTT. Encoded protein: CASSSYSEMNTEAFF.

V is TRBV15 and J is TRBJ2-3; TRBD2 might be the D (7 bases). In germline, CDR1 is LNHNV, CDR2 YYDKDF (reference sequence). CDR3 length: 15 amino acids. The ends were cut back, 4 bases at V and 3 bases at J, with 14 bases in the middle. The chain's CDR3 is CATSTRGAGTDTQYF. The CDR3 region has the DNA TGTGCCACCAGCACACGGGGGGCAGGGACAGATACGCAGTATTTT.

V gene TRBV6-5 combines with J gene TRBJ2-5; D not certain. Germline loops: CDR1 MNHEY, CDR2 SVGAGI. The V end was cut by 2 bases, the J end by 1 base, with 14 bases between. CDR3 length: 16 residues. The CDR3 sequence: CASSYDRTLGQETQYF. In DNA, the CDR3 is TGTGCCAGCAGTTACGATAGGACGTTAGGCCAAGAGACCCAGTACTTC.

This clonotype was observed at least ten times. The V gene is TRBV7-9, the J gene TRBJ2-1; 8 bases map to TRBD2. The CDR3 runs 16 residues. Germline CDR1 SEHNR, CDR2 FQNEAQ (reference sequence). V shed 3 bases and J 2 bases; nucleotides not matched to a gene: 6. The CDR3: CASSLYSGTPYNEQFF. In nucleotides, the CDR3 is TGTGCCAGCAGCTTGTATAGCGGGACCCCCTACAATGAGCAGTTCTTC.

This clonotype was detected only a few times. CDR3 bases: TGTGCCAGCAGCTTATACGGCGGGAATGTGATAGCCGGGGAGCTGTTTTTT. Its translation is CASSLYGGNVIAGELFF. The chain has TRBV7-8 and TRBJ2-2, with a tentative D call TRBD2 (6 bases). The CDR3 has 17 residues. Trimming took 2 bases from V and 6 from J, leaving 19 bases between them. Germline-derived CDR1 and CDR2 are SGHVS and FQNEAQ.

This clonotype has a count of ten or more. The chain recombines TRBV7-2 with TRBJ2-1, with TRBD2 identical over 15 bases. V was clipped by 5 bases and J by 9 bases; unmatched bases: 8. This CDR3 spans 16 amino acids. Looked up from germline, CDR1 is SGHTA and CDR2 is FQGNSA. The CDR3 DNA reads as TGTGCCAGCAGCGGCCGGGGACTAGCGGGGGGTGGTGAGCAGTTCTTC. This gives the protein CASSGRGLAGGGEQFF.

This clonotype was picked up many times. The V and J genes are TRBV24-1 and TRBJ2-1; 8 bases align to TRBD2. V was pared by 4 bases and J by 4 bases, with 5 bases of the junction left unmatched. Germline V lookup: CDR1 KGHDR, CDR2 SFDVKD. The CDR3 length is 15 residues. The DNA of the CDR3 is TGTGCCACCAGTGAAACGGGGGGGGATTACAATGAGCAGTTCTTC. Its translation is CATSETGGDYNEQFF.